Below, one TCR beta chain is given with its context. The entry originates in a study of tumour-infiltrating T cells in Burkitt lymphoma. Overall study: Productive clonality predicted overall and progression-free survival.

Germline CDR1 is SGDLS and CDR2 is YYNGEE. CDR3 length: 14 residues. With 5 bases removed from V and 4 bases from J, the gap between germline ends came to 15 bases. Some clones are missing from TCRdb's copy, which holds only in-frame ones; the method was immunoSEQ multiplex PCR. The data contain just under 250 clones, roughly 99% of them singletons. The receptor's source is a human donor with Burkitt lymphoma. The sample taken for sequencing was tumor tissue. The V gene is TRBV9, the J gene TRBJ1-2; a weak D match, TRBD1 (5 bases). The CDR3 nucleotides are TGTGCCAGCAGTTCCAGCGGGGGGGGCTATGGCTACACCTTC. The encoded protein is CASSSSGGGYGYTF.